This TCR beta chain was sequenced during a study of T-cell reconstitution after alpha-beta-depleted transplantation in children. Trimming cost V 4 bases and J 0 bases, with 16 bases left between them. CDR3 length equals 16 residues. Germline assignment: CDR1 SGHRS and CDR2 YFSETQ. This clonotype was detected ten times or more. The antigen remains undetermined. Study-level findings and limits: Newly generated T cells supplied most T-cell counts and diversity one year post-transplant. Where alpha-beta T cells came from about two months after transplant was reportedly several hundred expanded graft clones. Surviving recipient T cells and thymic progenitors accounted for the high day-60 TCRbeta diversity observed in some patients.

During its preparation, the TCRbeta library received unique molecular identifiers. TCRdb reanalysed the PCR reads using MiXCR and keeps one entry per CDR3 protein. The sample lists 150,000 to 250,000 distinct CDR3 sequences; around 5.9% were seen once. Sequenced here: PBMCs, sampled before TCRalphabeta/CD19-depleted stem cell transplant. The clonotype was recovered from a girl younger than two with combined immunodeficiency, due to receive a stem cell transplant. V usage is TRBV5-1 and J usage is TRBJ1-1, with TRBD1 as a possible D gene (5 bases). CDR3 coding DNA: TGCGCCAGCAGCCCGGAGCCGGGACGTCTGAACACTGAAGCTTTCTTT. This sequence encodes CASSPEPGRLNTEAFF.